These T cell receptor beta chains were read from a single sample in a study of graft-versus-host responses after intestinal transplantation. Produced via immunoSEQ multiplex PCR; TCRdb's table is partial and in-frame only. The profile covers some 120,000 clones, with around nine tenths appearing a single time and under 0.2% taken by the ten largest. No cognate antigen is known for these TCRs. This specimen was unstimulated CD4+ T cells sorted from spleen or lymph node cells, taken before intestinal transplant. All receptors derive from a human donor who received an intestinal transplant. The CDR3 runs from the conserved cysteine through the conserved F or W. The order of the fields is clone size, V gene, J gene, D gene, CDR3 length, CDR3 protein, CDR3 DNA. The D gene is left open where the match is weak. Clone size, where shown, is once, few, many, or a class for clones that have expanded.

once	TRBV14	TRBJ2-5	TRBD2	15	CASSQKGLAKETQYF	TGTGCCAGCAGCCAAAAAGGACTAGCTAAAGAGACCCAGTACTTC
few	TRBV6-1	TRBJ1-6	NA	14	CASSYGGLSSPLHF	TGTGCCAGCAGTTATGGGGGGCTAAGTTCACCCCTCCACTTT
once	TRBV18	TRBJ1-2	NA	13	CASSPQGLGGYTF	TGTGCCAGCTCACCCCAGGGCTTAGGAGGCTACACCTTC
once	TRBV1	TRBJ2-7	NA	15	CTSSQDGTGGREQYF	TGCACCAGCAGCCAAGACGGGACAGGGGGGCGAGAGCAGTACTTC
NA	TRBV11-2	TRBJ1-1	NA	13	CASSLNGITEAFF	TGTGCCAGCAGCTTAAACGGCATCACTGAAGCTTTCTTT
few	TRBV6-1	TRBJ1-1	NA	14	CASITGFLDTEAFF	TGTGCCAGCATTACAGGGTTTCTTGACACTGAAGCTTTCTTT
NA	TRBV7-9	TRBJ2-6	NA	17	CASRSDRSTSGANVLTF	TGTGCCAGCAGGTCAGACAGGTCTACGTCTGGGGCCAACGTCCTGACTTTC
NA	TRBV20-1	TRBJ1-4	NA	10	CSASREKLFF	TGCAGTGCTAGCCGTGAAAAACTGTTTTTT
NA	TRBV12-5	TRBJ2-5	TRBD1	17	CASGLAGTGMYQETQYF	TGTGCTAGTGGTTTGGCAGGGACAGGAATGTACCAAGAGACCCAGTACTTC
NA	TRBV27	TRBJ2-1	TRBD2	15	CASIGLAGGRNEQFF	TGTGCCAGCATCGGACTAGCGGGGGGCAGGAATGAGCAGTTCTTC
NA	TRBV28	TRBJ1-2	NA	12	CASSHKHDGYTF	TGTGCCAGCAGTCATAAACATGATGGCTACACCTTC
NA	TRBV6-6	TRBJ1-3	TRBD1	15	CASTPDRVGGNTIYF	TGTGCCAGCACTCCCGACAGGGTGGGAGGAAACACCATATATTTT
NA	TRBV19	TRBJ1-3	NA	14	CASISSYSGNTIYF	TGTGCCAGTATAAGCAGTTACTCTGGAAACACCATATATTTT
NA	TRBV10-3	TRBJ2-1	NA	14	CAIRGTDAISEQFF	TGTGCCATCAGAGGGACGGACGCGATTTCGGAGCAGTTCTTC
NA	TRBV7-2	TRBJ1-4	NA	16	CASSLGSYTTNEKLFF	TGTGCCAGCAGCTTAGGGTCCTATACAACTAATGAAAAACTGTTTTTT
once	TRBV19	TRBJ2-7	NA	15	CASSITWGQGYEQYF	TGTGCCAGTAGTATAACCTGGGGGCAGGGGTACGAGCAGTACTTC
NA	TRBV1	TRBJ1-2	NA	16	CTSSQDWGKSRDGYTF	TGCACCAGCAGCCAAGATTGGGGCAAGTCAAGGGATGGCTACACCTTC
NA	TRBV14	TRBJ2-1	NA	16	CASSQALAGASNEQFF	TGTGCCAGCAGCCAGGCACTTGCGGGGGCCTCCAATGAGCAGTTCTTC
NA	TRBV5-1	TRBJ1-1	NA	14	CASSSGTANTEAFF	TGCGCCAGCAGCTCGGGGACGGCGAACACTGAAGCTTTCTTT
NA	TRBV25-1	TRBJ1-3	TRBD1	15	CASSRGQSSGNTIYF	TGTGCCAGCTCTAGGGGACAGAGCTCTGGAAACACCATATATTTT
NA	TRBV27	TRBJ1-2	NA	12	CATHRVGYGYTF	TGTGCCACCCACAGGGTCGGCTATGGCTACACCTTC
NA	TRBV7-3	TRBJ1-3	TRBD1	18	CASSLRGQGSLIGNTIYF	TGTGCCAGCAGCTTACGGGGACAGGGTTCCCTGATTGGAAACACCATATATTTT
NA	TRBV9	TRBJ2-5	NA	13	CASSQTSGGTQYF	TGTGCCAGCAGCCAAACCTCGGGTGGGACCCAGTACTTC
NA	TRBV5-1	TRBJ1-5	NA	15	CASSCNGTENQPQHF	TGCGCCAGCAGCTGTAACGGGACGGAAAATCAGCCCCAGCATTTT
NA	TRBV11-3	TRBJ1-5	NA	15	CASSLGIGQNQPQHF	TGTGCCAGCAGCTTAGGTATTGGGCAGAATCAGCCCCAGCATTTT
NA	TRBV23-1	TRBJ1-1	NA	13	CASSQLDSTEAFF	TGCGCCAGCAGTCAACTAGACAGCACTGAAGCTTTCTTT
NA	TRBV5-1	TRBJ1-1	TRBD1	17	CASSLGITGQVNTEAFF	TGCGCCAGCAGCTTGGGTATAACGGGACAGGTGAACACTGAAGCTTTCTTT
NA	TRBV11-2	TRBJ2-1	NA	13	CASSLDRAVSQFF	TGTGCCAGCAGCTTAGATCGGGCAGTCTCCCAGTTCTTC
NA	TRBV9	TRBJ2-7	TRBD1	16	CASSVANTGGRHEQYF	TGTGCCAGCAGCGTAGCTAATACAGGGGGAAGGCACGAGCAGTACTTC
NA	TRBV11-2	TRBJ2-7	TRBD1	14	CASSLGQGPREQYF	TGTGCCAGCAGCTTGGGACAGGGCCCACGGGAGCAGTACTTC
NA	TRBV27	TRBJ1-6	NA	18	CASSRGEFGRGFNSPLHF	TGTGCCAGCAGTCGAGGGGAGTTCGGCCGGGGGTTTAATTCACCCCTCCACTTT
NA	TRBV25-1	TRBJ2-3	NA	13	CASRWGRADTQYF	TGTGCCAGCCGGTGGGGCCGCGCAGATACGCAGTATTTT
NA	TRBV9	TRBJ1-6	NA	16	CASSVGTENYNSPLHF	TGTGCCAGCAGCGTAGGAACGGAGAATTATAATTCACCCCTCCACTTT
NA	TRBV27	TRBJ2-6	NA	18	CASSFRVSPSSGANVLTF	TGTGCCAGCAGTTTCCGGGTGTCCCCCTCTTCTGGGGCCAACGTCCTGACTTTC
NA	TRBV5-1	TRBJ2-3	TRBD2	14	CASSLGAGGDTQYF	TGCGCCAGCAGCTTAGGAGCGGGAGGTGATACGCAGTATTTT
NA	TRBV7-8	TRBJ1-1	NA	13	CASSQTLNTEAFF	TGTGCCAGCAGCCAAACCCTGAACACTGAAGCTTTCTTT
NA	TRBV5-1	TRBJ2-5	NA	15	CASSLGATNQETQYF	TGCGCCAGCAGCCTGGGGGCTACAAACCAAGAGACCCAGTACTTC
NA	TRBV19	TRBJ1-5	NA	13	CASSGTGGQPQHF	TGTGCCAGTAGTGGAACGGGAGGACAGCCCCAGCATTTT
NA	TRBV5-1	TRBJ2-1	TRBD1	16	CASSSSRDSFYNEQFF	TGCGCCAGCAGCAGCAGTCGGGACAGCTTTTACAATGAGCAGTTCTTC
once	TRBV6-5	TRBJ2-7	NA	16	CASSYSFGGARDEQYF	TGTGCCAGCAGTTACTCCTTTGGGGGGGCGCGCGACGAGCAGTACTTC
few	TRBV5-4	TRBJ1-4	NA	12	CASSSDNEKLFF	TGTGCCAGCAGCTCCGATAATGAAAAACTGTTTTTT
NA	TRBV14	TRBJ1-3	NA	12	CASSQEGNTIYF	TGTGCCAGCAGCCAAGAAGGGAACACCATATATTTT
NA	TRBV4-1	TRBJ2-2	NA	12	CASSPRTGELFF	TGCGCCAGCAGCCCCCGGACCGGGGAGCTGTTTTTT
NA	TRBV4-1	TRBJ2-3	NA	16	CASSQVSSGDSGAQYF	TGCGCCAGCAGCCAAGTCTCGTCGGGGGACTCGGGAGCGCAGTATTTT
NA	TRBV2	TRBJ2-3	NA	14	CASRPREYIDTQYF	TGTGCCAGCAGACCCCGGGAGTACATAGATACGCAGTATTTT